One and the same sample provided the 29 T cell receptor beta chains below, sequenced in a study of blood T cell repertoires in COVID-19. TCRdb's table, derived via immunoSEQ multiplex PCR, lists solely in-frame clones and lacks some. Here the sample spans approximately 250,000 clones, 75% to 95% being singletons. Sequencing was done on a sample of PBMCs or T cells enriched from blood (not recorded which). All receptors derive from a middle-aged man who had been exposed to COVID-19.

The chain has TRBV2 and TRBJ2-3; D may be TRBD2 (5 bases). Germline V gene data show CDR1 as SNHLY and CDR2 as FYNNEI. The CDR3 sequence is 18 residues long. Trimming stripped 3 bases from V and 1 base from J, with 20 bases between. Here the CDR3 reads CASSDGIYIFLGTDTQYF. The CDR3 DNA sequence: TGTGCCAGCAGTGACGGGATTTACATCTTCTTAGGCACAGATACGCAGTATTTT.

In nucleotides, the CDR3 is TGTGCCAGCAGCTTAAGTACTTACAGTAATGAAAAACTGTTTTTT. This gives the protein CASSLSTYSNEKLFF. The rearrangement joins TRBV7-9 to TRBJ1-4; D remains unclear. This CDR3 has 15 amino acids. Between the trimmed V and J ends, which lost 2 bases and 4 bases, there was a span of 11 bases. In germline, CDR1 is SEHNR, CDR2 FQNEAQ (reference sequence). Supplemented by reference TRBV7-9 and TRBJ1-4, the full variable domain reads DTGVSQNPRHKITKRGQNVTFRCDPISEHNRLYWYRQTLGQGPEFLTYFQNEAQLEKSRLLSDRFSAERPKGSFSTLEIQRTEQGDSAMYLCASSLSTYSNEKLFFGSGTQLSVL.

The chain combines TRBV28 with TRBJ1-1, with a possible D match to TRBD1 (6 bases). Trimming stripped 4 bases from V and 0 bases from J, with 12 bases between. The V gene's germline CDR1 is MDHEN and CDR2 SYDVKM. CDR3 length equals 15 residues. Written as DNA, the CDR3 is TGTGCCAGCAGTTCCGAGACAGGTTTGAACACTGAAGCTTTCTTT. This encodes CASSSETGLNTEAFF.

The J gene is TRBJ2-5, the V gene TRBV30; 11 bases map to TRBD2. With V trimmed by 2 bases and J by 4 bases, 9 bases remained unmatched. The CDR3 loop spans 16 amino acids. Germline CDR1 is GTSNPN and CDR2 is SVGIG (reference sequence). As DNA, the CDR3 is TGTGCCTGGAGTTTTACTAGCGGGAGACCAGGAGAGACCCAGTACTTC. It encodes CAWSFTSGRPGETQYF.

The chain employs TRBV27 and TRBJ1-1; weak D call: TRBD1 (5 bases). Germline V gene data show CDR1 as MNHEY and CDR2 as SMNVEV (reference sequence). Between the trimmed V and J ends, which lost 7 bases and 7 bases, there was a span of 13 bases. The CDR3 is 12 amino acids. The CDR3 DNA sequence: TGTGCCAGCATCTCCGTGGGACTTGAAGCTTTCTTT. It specifies CASISVGLEAFF.

The chain couples TRBV2 to TRBJ2-3; D may be TRBD2 (5 bases). This CDR3 spans 14 amino acids. Trimming took off 1 base at V and 4 bases at J, with 9 bases between the two ends. Germline lookup yields CDR1 SNHLY and CDR2 FYNNEI. CDR3 in DNA: TGTGCCAGCAGTGAAGAGCTAGCCCCAGATACGCAGTATTTT. It is translated as CASSEELAPDTQYF.

The chain employs TRBV7-9 and TRBJ1-2, with a tentative D call TRBD1 (5 bases). Germline V gene data show CDR1 as SEHNR and CDR2 as FQNEAQ (reference sequence). Trimming cost V 5 bases and J 3 bases, with 10 bases left between them. This CDR3 contains 13 residues. CDR3 nucleotides: TGTGCCAGCAGCCAGCGACAGCACTATGGCTACACCTTC. Residues: CASSQRQHYGYTF.

J is TRBJ2-7 and V is TRBV19, with D perhaps TRBD1 (6 bases). CDR1 and CDR2 from the germline V gene are LNHDA and SQIVND (reference sequence). The CDR3 has 14 residues. The V end lost 1 base, the J end lost 3 bases, and 10 bases lay between the germline ends. The CDR3 DNA is TGTGCCAGTAGTATAGGGGACACGGGCTACGAGCAGTACTTC. Translated: CASSIGDTGYEQYF. The full variable domain, completed using reference TRBV19 and TRBJ2-7, is DGGITQSPKYLFRKEGQNVTLSCEQNLNHDAMYWYRQDPGQGLRLIYYSQIVNDFQKGDIAEGYSVSREKKESFPLTVTSAQKNPTAFYLCASSIGDTGYEQYFGPGTRLTVT.

V and J are TRBV4-1 and TRBJ1-1, with D perhaps TRBD1 (6 bases). Deletions cut 1 base from V and 0 bases from J, with 9 bases between. From germline, CDR1 is MGHRA and CDR2 YSYEKL. CDR3 size: 15 residues. The CDR3 loop is CASSQVEGVNTEAFF. The CDR3 bases are TGCGCCAGCAGCCAAGTAGAGGGGGTGAACACTGAAGCTTTCTTT.

The CDR3 loop is CASRSTVQPQHF. The CDR3 DNA reads TGTGCCAGCAGATCGACAGTTCAGCCCCAGCATTTT. This chain uses TRBV12-3 or TRBV12-4 with TRBJ1-5, with a possible D match to TRBD1 (5 bases). The CDR3 consists of 12 residues. Trimming took 6 bases from V and 6 from J, leaving 9 bases between them.

This chain links TRBV10-2 with TRBJ2-7, with D perhaps matching TRBD1 (6 bases). V gave up 2 bases and J gave up 2 bases, with 7 bases separating them. Germline CDR1 WSHSY, CDR2 SAAADI. The CDR3 has 13 amino acids. DNA for the CDR3: TGCGCCAGCAGTGAGGAGGGGGCCTACGAGCAGTACTTC. Translated, it gives CASSEEGAYEQYF.

The gene calls are TRBV18 and TRBJ2-7, with 9 positions matching TRBD1. The CDR3 runs 11 residues. Germline V gene lookup returns CDR1 KGHSH and CDR2 LQKENI. Losses at the gene ends were 2 bases for V and 11 bases for J; bases not matched to a gene: 1. The CDR3 protein is CASSPGQGKYF. The CDR3 DNA follows: TGTGCCAGCTCACCAGGACAGGGGAAGTACTTC.

The chain carries TRBV7-9 and TRBJ2-5; tentatively, D is TRBD2 (6 bases). CDR1 and CDR2 from the germline V gene are SEHNR and FQNEAQ (reference sequence). Trimming removed 5 bases from V and 5 bases from J, with 9 bases in between. The length of the CDR3 is 12 residues. CDR3 sequence: CASSRRGETQYF. As DNA, the CDR3 is TGTGCCAGCAGCCGCCGGGGGGAGACCCAGTACTTC.

The genes are TRBV28 and TRBJ2-1; unclear D gene. Per the germline V gene, CDR1 is MDHEN and CDR2 is SYDVKM. The CDR3 is made up of 11 amino acids. Trimming pared 10 bases from V and 9 bases from J, leaving 13 bases between. The CDR3: CATLAFGEQFF. DNA for the CDR3: TGTGCCACATTAGCTTTCGGTGAGCAGTTCTTC. The whole variable domain, remainder taken from reference TRBV28 and TRBJ2-1, is DVKVTQSSRYLVKRTGEKVFLECVQDMDHENMFWYRQDPGLGLRLIYFSYDVKMKEKGDIPEGYSVSREKKERFSLILESASTNQTSMYLCATLAFGEQFFGPGTRLTVL.

V usage is TRBV10-1 and J usage is TRBJ2-7, with 7 positions matching TRBD1. Looked up from germline, CDR1 is WNHNN and CDR2 is SYGVQD (reference sequence). This CDR3 has 13 amino acids. Losses at the gene ends were 9 bases for V and 0 bases for J; bases not matched to a gene: 5. CDR3 sequence: CASSRDSSYEQYF. The CDR3 DNA follows: TGCGCCAGTTCCCGGGACAGCTCCTACGAGCAGTACTTC.

The chain is built from TRBV28 and TRBJ2-6, with a weak D call TRBD2 (6 bases). Germline CDR1 MDHEN, CDR2 SYDVKM. Trimming removed 7 bases from V and 3 bases from J, with 10 bases in between. CDR3 length: 14 amino acids. The CDR3 DNA sequence: TGTGCCAGCAAGCGGGCGGATGGGGCCAACGTCCTGACTTTC. Residues: CASKRADGANVLTF.

As concerns this clone: This likely comes from a read error, as the CDR3 has no conserved phenylalanine or tryptophan at its end. It is unclear where the CDR3 begins or ends on the DNA, so no DNA is shown, and the CDR3 is as TCRdb lists it. This chain connects TRBV6-4 to TRBJ1-2. Germline-derived CDR1 and CDR2 are MRHNA and SNTAGT. The CDR3 length is 12 residues, termini included. This chain's CDR3 is CASRPVPDSFLV.

The chain employs TRBV14 and TRBJ2-7, with D possibly being TRBD1 (6 bases). Germline V gene data show CDR1 as SGHDN and CDR2 as FVKESK. The CDR3 has 14 amino acids. V was clipped by 1 base and J by 2 bases, with 9 bases between them. Here the CDR3 reads CASSQGAGAYEQYF. The CDR3 bases are TGTGCCAGCAGCCAAGGGGCAGGGGCCTACGAGCAGTACTTC.

V gene TRBV29-1 combines with J gene TRBJ2-1, with D possibly being TRBD2 (7 bases). This CDR3 is 15 amino acids long. Germline CDR1 is SQVTM and CDR2 is ANQGSEA. V lost 1 base and J lost 8, with 18 bases in between. As DNA, the CDR3 is TGCAGCGTTGAAGTTGGGGGGGCCCTCGGGGATGAGCAGTTCTTC. Translation: CSVEVGGALGDEQFF.

This chain uses TRBV9 with TRBJ2-7; 11 bases fit TRBD2. The CDR3 length is 17 residues. The J segment lost 1 base and the V segment lost 0 bases, leaving 6 bases of the junction unmatched. Germline lookup yields CDR1 SGDLS and CDR2 YYNGEE. CDR3: CASSVGGVAGGSYEQYF. The CDR3 DNA is TGTGCCAGCAGCGTAGGAGGGGTAGCGGGAGGGTCCTACGAGCAGTACTTC.

V is TRBV3-1 (or the pseudogene TRBV3-2) and J is TRBJ2-3; 11 bases map to TRBD2. Trimming at V came to 7 bases and at J to 2 bases, leaving 2 bases not matched to a gene. Germline V CDR1 and CDR2: LGHDT, YNNKEL (reference sequence). The CDR3 is 14 amino acids. Written as DNA, the CDR3 is TGTGCCAGCAAGACTAGCGGGATCACAGATACGCAGTATTTT. It translates to CASKTSGITDTQYF.

The chain couples TRBV29-1 to TRBJ2-1; possible D gene TRBD2, 5 bases. CDR3 length: 12 amino acids. Germline CDR1 is SQVTM and CDR2 is ANQGSEA. The V end lost 6 bases, the J end lost 4 bases, and 10 bases lay between the germline ends. CDR3: CSVERAYNEQFF. In DNA form, the CDR3 reads TGCAGCGTCGAGAGGGCTTACAATGAGCAGTTCTTC.

The rearrangement joins TRBV4-1 to TRBJ2-7; D not certain. Between the trimmed V and J ends, which lost 3 bases and 0 bases, there was a span of 9 bases. The germline V gene has CDR1 MGHRA and CDR2 YSYEKL. The CDR3 sequence is 14 residues long. The CDR3 sequence is CASSHPAVSYEQYF. CDR3 coding DNA: TGCGCCAGCAGCCATCCCGCAGTCTCCTACGAGCAGTACTTC.

V and J are TRBV7-8 and TRBJ1-5, with 7 bases that match TRBD1. Trimming cost V 3 bases and J 0 bases; bases outside gene matches: 2. Germline CDR1 reads SGHVS; CDR2 reads FQNEAQ. The CDR3 spans 15 residues. The CDR3 protein is CASSLTGSSNQPQHF. The CDR3 DNA is TGTGCCAGCAGCTTGACAGGGTCTAGCAATCAGCCCCAGCATTTT.

V and J are TRBV19 and TRBJ1-4, with 7 bases fitting TRBD1. V lost 0 bases to trimming and J lost 3 bases; unmatched junction nucleotides: 7. The CDR3 consists of 17 residues. Germline CDR1 is LNHDA and CDR2 is SQIVND (reference sequence). The CDR3 DNA reads as TGTGCCAGTAGTATAGACCAGACGACAGGGCCTAATGAAAAACTGTTTTTT. This gives the protein CASSIDQTTGPNEKLFF.

This clone has more than one count but fewer than ten. The chain is built from TRBV10-1 and TRBJ1-1; D unresolved. V was shortened by 0 bases and J by 5 bases, with 10 bases between the two germline ends. Looked up from germline, CDR1 is WNHNN and CDR2 is SYGVQD (reference sequence). The CDR3 is made up of 14 amino acids. This chain's CDR3 is CASSESGGGTEAFF. In DNA form, the CDR3 reads TGCGCCAGCAGTGAGTCAGGCGGAGGTACTGAAGCTTTCTTT.

The chain carries TRBV19 and TRBJ1-5; D gene unclear. V gave up 4 bases and J gave up 7 bases, with 14 bases separating them. The CDR3 loop spans 14 amino acids. CDR1 is LNHDA, CDR2 SQIVND, per germline (reference sequence). In DNA form, the CDR3 reads TGTGCCAGTAGTACAGGACTGGAGGGACAGCCCCAGCATTTT. Translated: CASSTGLEGQPQHF.

CDR3 DNA: TGTGCCACCTCGGACAGAGACTCTGGAAACACCATATATTTT. This gives the protein CATSDRDSGNTIYF. The gene calls are TRBV19 and TRBJ1-3; tentatively, D is TRBD1 (6 bases). Germline V CDR1 and CDR2: LNHDA, SQIVND (reference sequence). V was shortened by 10 bases and J by 0 bases, with 13 bases between the two germline ends. CDR3 size: 14 residues.

This chain connects TRBV25-1 to TRBJ2-2; D remains unclear. The CDR3 sequence is 13 residues long. Germline CDR1 is MGHDK and CDR2 is SYGVNS. V was trimmed by 5 bases and J by 6 bases, leaving 10 bases between them. The CDR3 nucleotides read TGTGCCAGCAGTATACTGGGCCCCGGGGAGCTGTTTTTT. Encoded protein: CASSILGPGELFF.